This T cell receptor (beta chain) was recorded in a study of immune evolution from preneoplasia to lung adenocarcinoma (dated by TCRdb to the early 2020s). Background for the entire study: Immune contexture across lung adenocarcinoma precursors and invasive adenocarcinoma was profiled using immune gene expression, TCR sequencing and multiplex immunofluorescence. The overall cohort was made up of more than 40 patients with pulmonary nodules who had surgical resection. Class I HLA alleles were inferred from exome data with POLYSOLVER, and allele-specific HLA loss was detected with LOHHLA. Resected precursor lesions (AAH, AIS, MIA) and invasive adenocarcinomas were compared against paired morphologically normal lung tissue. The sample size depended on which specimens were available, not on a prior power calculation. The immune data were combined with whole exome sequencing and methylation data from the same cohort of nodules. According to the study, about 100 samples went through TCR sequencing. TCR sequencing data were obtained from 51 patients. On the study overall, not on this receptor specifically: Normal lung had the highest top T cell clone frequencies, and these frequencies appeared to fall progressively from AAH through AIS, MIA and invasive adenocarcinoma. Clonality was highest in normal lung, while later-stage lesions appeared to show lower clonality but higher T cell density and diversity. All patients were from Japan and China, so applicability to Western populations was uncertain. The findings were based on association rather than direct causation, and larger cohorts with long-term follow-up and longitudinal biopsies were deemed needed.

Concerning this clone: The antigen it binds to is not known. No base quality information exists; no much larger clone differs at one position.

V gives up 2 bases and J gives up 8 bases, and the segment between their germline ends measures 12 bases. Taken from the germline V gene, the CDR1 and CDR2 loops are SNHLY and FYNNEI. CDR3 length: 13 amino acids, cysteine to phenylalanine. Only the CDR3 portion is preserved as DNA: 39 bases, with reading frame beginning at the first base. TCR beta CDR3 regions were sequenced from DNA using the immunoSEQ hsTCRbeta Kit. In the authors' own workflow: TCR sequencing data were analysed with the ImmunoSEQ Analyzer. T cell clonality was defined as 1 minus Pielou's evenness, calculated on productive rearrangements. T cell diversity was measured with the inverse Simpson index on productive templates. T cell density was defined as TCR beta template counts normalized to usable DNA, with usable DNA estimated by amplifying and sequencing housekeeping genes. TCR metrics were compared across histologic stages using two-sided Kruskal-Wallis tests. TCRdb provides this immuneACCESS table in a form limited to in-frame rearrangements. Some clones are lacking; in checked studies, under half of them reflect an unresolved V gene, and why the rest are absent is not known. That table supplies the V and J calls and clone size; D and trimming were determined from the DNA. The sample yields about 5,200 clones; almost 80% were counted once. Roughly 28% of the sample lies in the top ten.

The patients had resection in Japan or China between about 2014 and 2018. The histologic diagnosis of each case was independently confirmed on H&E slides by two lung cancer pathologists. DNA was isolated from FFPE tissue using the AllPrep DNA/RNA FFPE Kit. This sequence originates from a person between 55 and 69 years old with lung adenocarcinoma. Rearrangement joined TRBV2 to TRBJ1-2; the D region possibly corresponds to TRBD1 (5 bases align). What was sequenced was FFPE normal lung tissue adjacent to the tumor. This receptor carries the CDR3 CASSERTSGGYTF. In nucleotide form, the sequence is TGTGCCAGCAGTGAAAGGACAAGCGGGGGCTACACCTTC.